The source of this TCR beta chain is a study of blood T cell repertoires in COVID-19. Only a few counts were recorded for this clone. In the source study's methods: Counts of nucleated cells, estimated from reference gene primer amplification, were obtained. TCRdb keeps only in-frame clones here, not all; method: immunoSEQ multiplex PCR. V, J and clone size are those of that table, while D and trimming were read from the DNA. The repertoire holds over 120,000 clones, with around 82% as singletons. Germline CDR1 reads SNHLY; CDR2 reads FYNNEI. The CDR3 runs 14 residues. Trimming removed 6 bases at V and 4 bases at J, with 12 bases between.

The chain has TRBV2 and TRBJ2-2, with TRBD2 as a possible D gene (5 bases). This sequence originates from a human donor in a cohort sampled during active COVID-19. Sequenced material: peripheral blood. In nucleotides, the CDR3 is TGTGCCAGCAGGACTACTCCGAGCACCGGGGAGCTGTTTTTT. Its protein is CASRTTPSTGELFF. Drawing the rest from reference TRBV2 and TRBJ2-2, the complete variable domain is EPEVTQTPSHQVTQMGQEVILRCVPISNHLYFYWYRQILGQKVEFLVSFYNNEISEKSEIFDDQFSVERPDGSNFTLKIRSTKLEDSAMYFCASRTTPSTGELFFGEGSRLTVL.